This T cell receptor beta chain was documented in a study of CD8 T cells in ankylosing spondylitis (dated by TCRdb to 2016 to 2017). Notes on the research overall: The study set out to find disease-linked TCR variants by profiling T cell receptor beta repertoires in ankylosing spondylitis patients and healthy donors. Peripheral blood was sampled, and synovial fluid was also collected from ankylosing spondylitis patients. The full study cohort was made up of about 24 ankylosing spondylitis patients and roughly 98 healthy donors.

Comments on this clonotype: Its target antigen remains unknown. No base-level quality is on record; no much larger clone is a single base apart.

This sample was sequenced with an Illumina HiSeq 2500. Quantitative 5'-RACE with molecular barcodes was used to prepare TCR beta libraries. As for the original processing: To identify disease-linked TCR variants, a new computational method was used, one built on a probabilistic model of VDJ rearrangement. The raw public data were reprocessed by TCRdb itself: fastp quality trimming at Q25, MiXCR clonotype calling, in-frame beta chains only. Rows merge per CDR3 protein into single entries with the most common DNA and genes. What appears here as the V and J calls and clone size reflects TCRdb's work, not the paper's. The sample table holds hundreds of thousands of distinct CDR3 sequences, of which roughly 10% were seen once. The ten largest clones take up 0.51% of the sample. Overall study results and their limits: Some motif variants had previously been reported in the synovial fluid and blood of reactive arthritis patients, which suggests shared mechanisms of disease initiation. The disease-linked clones had a CD8+ phenotype and were found at relatively low frequencies in peripheral blood. A TCR beta motif made up of several highly homologous amino acid variants appeared to be characteristic of blood from ankylosing spondylitis patients. Significant enrichment of the disease-linked clones was reported in matched synovial fluid samples from ankylosing spondylitis patients.

V gives up 0 bases and J gives up 4 bases, and the segment between their germline ends measures 12 bases. Taken from cysteine to phenylalanine, the CDR3 has 16 residues. The entry retains the CDR3 DNA only, 48 bases that are in frame from base 1. The germline V gene gives CDR1 as MGHRA and CDR2 as YSYEKL. This sequence originates from a male donor with ankylosing spondylitis. The V and J genes are TRBV4-1 and TRBJ2-2; no D segment can be confidently identified. Sequenced: blood, either unsorted or a sorted T cell fraction (not recorded which). At the DNA level, the sequence is TGCGCCAGCAGCCAAGACTGGGCAGGTATCACCGGGGAGCTGTTTTTT. The translation is CASSQDWAGITGELFF.